The clone carrying this TCR beta chain was seen once. As yet, its antigen is unknown. One end of the junction is discordant with germline, which a read error may explain. In TCRdb, the 5' RACE reads were re-called with MiXCR into one record per CDR3 protein. Here the sample spans more than 55,000 distinct CDR3 sequences, about 28% being singletons. Whole-study findings and limits: The TCR gene usage of tumor memory CD4+ T cells clustered together with blood and lymph node memory CD4+ cells and with lymph node naive CD4+ cells.

The CDR3 is 14 residues long. Germline V lookup: CDR1 SGHRS, CDR2 YFSETQ. Tregs were sorted as CD4+CD25+CD127-/low cells. Sequencing was done on a sample of tumor-infiltrating Tregs sorted from the breast tumor. V and J are TRBV5-1 and TRBJ2-2, with 7 bases matching TRBD1. This receptor was taken from a female donor with breast cancer. This CDR3 reads CASSSGQNTGERFF. CDR3 bases: TGCGCCAGCAGCTCGGGACAGAACACCGGGGAGCGGTTTTTT.